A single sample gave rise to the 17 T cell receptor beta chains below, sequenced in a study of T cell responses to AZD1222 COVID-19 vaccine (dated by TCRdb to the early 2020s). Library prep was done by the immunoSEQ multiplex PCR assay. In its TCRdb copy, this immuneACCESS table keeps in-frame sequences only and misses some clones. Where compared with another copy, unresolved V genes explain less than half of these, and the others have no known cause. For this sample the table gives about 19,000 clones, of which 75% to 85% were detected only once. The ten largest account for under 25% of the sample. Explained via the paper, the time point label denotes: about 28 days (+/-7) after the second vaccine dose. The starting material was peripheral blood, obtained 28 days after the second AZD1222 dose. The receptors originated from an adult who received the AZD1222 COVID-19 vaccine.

The CDR3 DNA follows: TGTGCCAGCTCACAGGGGAGGGATCAGCCCCAGCATTTT. Translating it yields CASSQGRDQPQHF. V is TRBV18 and J is TRBJ1-5, with D possibly TRBD1 on 5 matching bases. The V and J ends lost 4 bases and 5 bases respectively, with 9 bases between them. The germline V gene encodes CDR1 KGHSH and CDR2 LQKENI. The CDR3 covers 13 residues.

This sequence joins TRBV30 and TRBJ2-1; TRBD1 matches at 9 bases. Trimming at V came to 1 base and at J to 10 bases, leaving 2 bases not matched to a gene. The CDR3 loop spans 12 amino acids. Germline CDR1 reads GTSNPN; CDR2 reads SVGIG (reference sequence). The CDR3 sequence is CAWSEDRGEQFF. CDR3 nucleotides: TGTGCCTGGAGTGAGGACAGGGGCGAGCAGTTCTTC.

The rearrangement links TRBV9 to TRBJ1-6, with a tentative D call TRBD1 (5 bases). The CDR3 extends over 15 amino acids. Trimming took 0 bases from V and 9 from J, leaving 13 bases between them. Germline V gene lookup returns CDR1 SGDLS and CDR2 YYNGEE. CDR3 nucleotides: TGTGCCAGCAGCGTAGCTCCAGGGCAGGGTTCACCCCTCCACTTT. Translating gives CASSVAPGQGSPLHF.

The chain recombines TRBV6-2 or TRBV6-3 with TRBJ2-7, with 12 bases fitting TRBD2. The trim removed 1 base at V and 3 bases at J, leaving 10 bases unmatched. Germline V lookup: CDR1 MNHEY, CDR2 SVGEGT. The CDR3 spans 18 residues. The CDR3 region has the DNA TGTGCCAGCAGTTACTACGGGACTAGCGGGTCTCCTTTCTACGAGCAGTACTTC. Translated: CASSYYGTSGSPFYEQYF.

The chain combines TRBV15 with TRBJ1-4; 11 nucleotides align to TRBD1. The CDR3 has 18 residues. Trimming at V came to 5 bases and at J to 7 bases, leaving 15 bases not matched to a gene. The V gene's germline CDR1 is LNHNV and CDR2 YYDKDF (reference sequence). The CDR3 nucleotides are TGTGCCACCAGCGCCCGGTCCAGACCCGGGACAGGGGGTGAAAAACTGTTTTTT. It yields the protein CATSARSRPGTGGEKLFF.

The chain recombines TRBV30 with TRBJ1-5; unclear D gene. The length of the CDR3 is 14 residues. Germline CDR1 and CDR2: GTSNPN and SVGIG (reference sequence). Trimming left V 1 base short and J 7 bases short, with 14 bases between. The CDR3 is CAWSGTTILQPQHF. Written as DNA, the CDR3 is TGTGCCTGGAGTGGGACGACCATCCTCCAGCCCCAGCATTTT.

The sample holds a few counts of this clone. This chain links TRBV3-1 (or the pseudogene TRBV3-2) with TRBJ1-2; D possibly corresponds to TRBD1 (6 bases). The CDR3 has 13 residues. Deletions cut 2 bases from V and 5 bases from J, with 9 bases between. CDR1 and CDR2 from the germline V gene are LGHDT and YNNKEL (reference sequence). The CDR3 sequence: CASSQPQGYGYTF. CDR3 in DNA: TGTGCCAGCAGCCAACCTCAGGGGTATGGCTACACCTTC.

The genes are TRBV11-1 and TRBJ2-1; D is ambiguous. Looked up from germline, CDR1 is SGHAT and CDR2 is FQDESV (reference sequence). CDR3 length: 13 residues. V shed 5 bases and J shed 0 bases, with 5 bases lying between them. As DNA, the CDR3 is TGTGCCAGCAGCCTAGACTCCTACAATGAGCAGTTCTTC. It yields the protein CASSLDSYNEQFF.

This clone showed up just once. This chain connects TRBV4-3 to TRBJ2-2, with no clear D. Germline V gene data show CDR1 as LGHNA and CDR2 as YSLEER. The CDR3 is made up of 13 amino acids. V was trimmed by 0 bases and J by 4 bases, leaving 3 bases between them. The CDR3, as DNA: TGCGCCAGCAGCCAAGATGGCACCGGGGAGCTGTTTTTT. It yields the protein CASSQDGTGELFF.

The CDR3 is CASSSGTVNQPQHF. The CDR3 coding sequence is TGTGCCAGCAGCTCCGGGACAGTCAATCAGCCCCAGCATTTT. The rearrangement links TRBV7-2 to TRBJ1-5, with 7 bases identical to TRBD1. Trimming took 4 bases from V and 3 from J; bases not matched to a gene: 3. Germline-derived CDR1 and CDR2 are SGHTA and FQGNSA. This CDR3 has 14 residues.

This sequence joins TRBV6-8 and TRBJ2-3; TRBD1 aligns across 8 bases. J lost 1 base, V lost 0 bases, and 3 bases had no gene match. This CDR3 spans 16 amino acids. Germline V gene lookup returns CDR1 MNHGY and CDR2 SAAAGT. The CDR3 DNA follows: TGTGCCAGCAGTTACTCGGCAGGGGGCTGCACAGATACGCAGTATTTT. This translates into CASSYSAGGCTDTQYF.

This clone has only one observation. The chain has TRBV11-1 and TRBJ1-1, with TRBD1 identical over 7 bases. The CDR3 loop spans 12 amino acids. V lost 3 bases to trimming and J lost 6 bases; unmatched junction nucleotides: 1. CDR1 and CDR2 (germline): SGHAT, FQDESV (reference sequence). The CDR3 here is CASSFRGAEAFF. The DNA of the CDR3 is TGTGCCAGCAGCTTCAGGGGGGCTGAAGCTTTCTTT.

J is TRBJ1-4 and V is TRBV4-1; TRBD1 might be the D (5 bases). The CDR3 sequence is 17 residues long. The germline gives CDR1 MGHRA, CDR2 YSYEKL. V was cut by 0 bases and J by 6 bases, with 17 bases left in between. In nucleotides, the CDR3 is TGCGCCAGCAGCCAAGATGACACAGGCAGAACCGATGAAAAACTGTTTTTT. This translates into CASSQDDTGRTDEKLFF.

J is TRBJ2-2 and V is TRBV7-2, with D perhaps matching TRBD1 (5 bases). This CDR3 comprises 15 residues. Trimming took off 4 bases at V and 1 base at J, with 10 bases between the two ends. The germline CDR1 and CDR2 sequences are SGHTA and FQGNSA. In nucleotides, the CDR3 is TGTGCCAGCAGCTCAAATACAGGGAACACCGGGGAGCTGTTTTTT. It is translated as CASSSNTGNTGELFF.

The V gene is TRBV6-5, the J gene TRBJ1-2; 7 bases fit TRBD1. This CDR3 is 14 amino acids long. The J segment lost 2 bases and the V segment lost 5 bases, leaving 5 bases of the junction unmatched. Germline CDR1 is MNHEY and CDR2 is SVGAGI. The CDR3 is CASSPTGPNYGYTF. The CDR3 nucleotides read TGTGCCAGCAGTCCGACAGGGCCAAACTATGGCTACACCTTC.

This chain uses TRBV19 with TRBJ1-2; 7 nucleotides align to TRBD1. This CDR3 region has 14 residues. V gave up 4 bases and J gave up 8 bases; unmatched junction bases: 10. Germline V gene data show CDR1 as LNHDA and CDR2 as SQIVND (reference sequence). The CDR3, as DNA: TGTGCCAGTAGTACGACACAGGGGAGGGGAGGCTACACCTTC. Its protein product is CASSTTQGRGGYTF.

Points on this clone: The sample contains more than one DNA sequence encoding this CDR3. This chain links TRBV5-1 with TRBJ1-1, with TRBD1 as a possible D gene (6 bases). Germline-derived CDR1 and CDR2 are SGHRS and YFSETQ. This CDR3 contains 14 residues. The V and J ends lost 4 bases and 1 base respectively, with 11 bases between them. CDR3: CASSLQGGNTEAFF. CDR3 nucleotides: TGCGCCAGCAGCCTACAGGGTGGGAACACTGAAGCTTTCTTT.